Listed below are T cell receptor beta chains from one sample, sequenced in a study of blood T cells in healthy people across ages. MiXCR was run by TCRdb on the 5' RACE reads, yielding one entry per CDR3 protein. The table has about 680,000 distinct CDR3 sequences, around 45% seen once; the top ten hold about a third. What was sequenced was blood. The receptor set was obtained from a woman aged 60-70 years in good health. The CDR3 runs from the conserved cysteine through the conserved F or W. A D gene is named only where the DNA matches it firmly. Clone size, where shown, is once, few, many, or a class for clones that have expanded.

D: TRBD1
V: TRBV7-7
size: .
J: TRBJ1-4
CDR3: CASSPGQGRATNEKLFF
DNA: TGTGCTAGCAGCCCGGGACAGGGAAGAGCAACTAATGAAAAACTGTTTTTT

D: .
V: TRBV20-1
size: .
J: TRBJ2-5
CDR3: CRARDDQETQYF
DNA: TGCAGGGCTAGGGACGATCAAGAGACCCAGTACTTC

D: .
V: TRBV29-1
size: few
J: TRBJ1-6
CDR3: CSVSEGNSPLHF
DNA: TGCAGCGTCTCAGAGGGGAATTCACCCCTCCACTTT

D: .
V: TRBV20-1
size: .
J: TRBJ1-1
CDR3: CSARWGVRGEAFF
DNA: TGCAGTGCTAGGTGGGGAGTGAGGGGTGAAGCTTTCTTT

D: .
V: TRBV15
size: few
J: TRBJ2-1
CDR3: CATSRDRVNEQFF
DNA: TGTGCCACCAGCAGAGATAGAGTTAATGAGCAGTTCTTC

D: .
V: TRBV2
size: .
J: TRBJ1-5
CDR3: CASSEEGPPSQPQHF
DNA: TGTGCCAGCAGTGAAGAGGGACCCCCGAGTCAGCCCCAGCATTTT

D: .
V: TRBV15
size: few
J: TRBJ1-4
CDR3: CATSRAPFREKLFF
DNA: TGTGCCACCAGCAGAGCCCCATTCCGGGAAAAACTGTTTTTT

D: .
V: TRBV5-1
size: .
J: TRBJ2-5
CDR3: CASSYGTMQETQYF
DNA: TGCGCCAGCAGTTACGGGACCATGCAAGAGACCCAGTACTTC

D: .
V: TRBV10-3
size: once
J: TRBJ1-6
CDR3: CAISDTGSVRNSPLHF
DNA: TGTGCCATCAGTGATACAGGGTCGGTTAGAAATTCACCCCTCCACTTT

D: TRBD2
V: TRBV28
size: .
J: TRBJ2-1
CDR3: CASGTVGTSEYNEQFF
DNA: TGTGCCAGCGGTACGGTAGGGACTAGCGAGTACAATGAGCAGTTCTTC

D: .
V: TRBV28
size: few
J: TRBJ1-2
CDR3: CASSSGQTANYGYTF
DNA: TGTGCCAGCAGTTCCGGACAGACAGCTAACTATGGCTACACCTTC

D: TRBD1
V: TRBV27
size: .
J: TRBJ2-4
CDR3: CASSLLGQGKNIQYF
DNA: TGTGCCAGCAGTTTGTTAGGACAGGGAAAAAACATTCAGTACTTC

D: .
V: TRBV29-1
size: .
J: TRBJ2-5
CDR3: CSVVRDYQETQYF
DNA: TGCAGCGTCGTCCGGGACTACCAAGAGACCCAGTACTTC

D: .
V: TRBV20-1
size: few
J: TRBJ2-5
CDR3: CSARMGRLYNEQYF
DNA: TGCAGTGCTAGAATGGGACGGTTATACAATGAGCAGTACTTC

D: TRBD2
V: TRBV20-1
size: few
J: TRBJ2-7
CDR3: CSARVGGSMTEQYF
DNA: TGCAGTGCTAGAGTTGGCGGGAGCATGACCGAGCAGTACTTC

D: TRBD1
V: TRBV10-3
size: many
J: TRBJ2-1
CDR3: CAISEDRGYNEQFF
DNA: TGTGCCATCAGTGAGGACAGGGGTTACAATGAGCAGTTCTTC

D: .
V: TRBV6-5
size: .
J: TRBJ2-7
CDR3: CASSYEDRLYF
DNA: TGTGCCAGCAGTTACGAGGACCGGCTGTACTTC

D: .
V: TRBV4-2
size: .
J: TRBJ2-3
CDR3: CASSQVGRDVADTQYF
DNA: TGTGCCAGCAGCCAAGTAGGCCGAGATGTAGCAGATACGCAGTATTTT

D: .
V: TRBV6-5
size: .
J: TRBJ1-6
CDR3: CASSYSSSSYNSPLHF
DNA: TGTGCCAGCAGTTACTCTTCTAGCTCCTATAATTCACCCCTCCACTTT

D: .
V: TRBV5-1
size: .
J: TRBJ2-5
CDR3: CAPQLGGGVQETQYF
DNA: TGCGCCCCCCAGCTTGGTGGTGGGGTTCAAGAGACCCAGTACTTC

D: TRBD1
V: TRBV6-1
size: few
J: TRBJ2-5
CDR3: CASSSNTGQDPQETQYF
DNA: TGTGCCAGCAGCTCTAACACGGGACAGGACCCACAAGAGACCCAGTACTTC

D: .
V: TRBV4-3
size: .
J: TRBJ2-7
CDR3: CASSQDGTQFGEQYF
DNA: TGCGCCAGCAGCCAAGATGGGACACAGTTTGGCGAGCAGTACTTC

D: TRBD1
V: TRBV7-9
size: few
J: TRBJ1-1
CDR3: CASISTGDAAEAFF
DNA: TGTGCCAGCATTTCCACAGGGGATGCCGCTGAAGCTTTCTTT

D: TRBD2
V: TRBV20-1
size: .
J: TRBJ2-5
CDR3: CSARDRREEVTQYF
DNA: TGCAGTGCTAGAGATCGGCGGGAGGAGGTGACCCAGTACTTC

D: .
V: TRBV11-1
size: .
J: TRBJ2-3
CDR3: CASGLVYSGARTDTQYF
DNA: TGTGCCAGCGGCTTAGTTTATTCGGGAGCACGCACAGATACGCAGTATTTT

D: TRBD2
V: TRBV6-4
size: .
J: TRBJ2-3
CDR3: CASSESGRAGSTDTQYF
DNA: TGTGCCAGCAGTGAGTCGGGGAGGGCCGGTAGCACAGATACGCAGTATTTT

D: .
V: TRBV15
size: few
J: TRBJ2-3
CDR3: CATSIRDQTDTQYF
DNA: TGTGCCACCAGCATAAGGGACCAGACAGATACGCAGTATTTT

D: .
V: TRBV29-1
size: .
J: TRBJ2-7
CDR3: CSVDLQGEQYF
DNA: TGCAGCGTTGATCTACAGGGCGAGCAGTACTTC

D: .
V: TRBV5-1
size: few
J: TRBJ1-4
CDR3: CASSLNGALGEKLFF
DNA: TGCGCCAGCAGCCTAAACGGGGCACTAGGGGAAAAACTGTTTTTT

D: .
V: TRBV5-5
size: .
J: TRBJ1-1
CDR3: CASSLGQWNTEAFF
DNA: TGTGCCAGCAGCTTGGGACAGTGGAACACTGAAGCTTTCTTT

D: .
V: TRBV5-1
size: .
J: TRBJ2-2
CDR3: CASRVEPNTGELFF
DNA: TGCGCCAGCAGGGTGGAACCGAACACCGGGGAGCTGTTTTTT

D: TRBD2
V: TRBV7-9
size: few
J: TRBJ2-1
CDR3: CASSLLSWAGGYNEQFF
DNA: TGTGCCAGCAGCTTATTATCCTGGGCGGGAGGGTACAATGAGCAGTTCTTC

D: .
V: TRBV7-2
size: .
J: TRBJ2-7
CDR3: CASSLFHGGSYEQYF
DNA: TGTGCCAGCAGCTTGTTTCATGGTGGGTCCTACGAGCAGTACTTC

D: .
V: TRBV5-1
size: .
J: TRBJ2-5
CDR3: CASSLTGLYQETQYF
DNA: TGCGCCAGCAGCTTGACAGGATTATACCAAGAGACCCAGTACTTC

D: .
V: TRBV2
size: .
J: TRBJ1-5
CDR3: CASSETTAREPQHF
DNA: TGTGCCAGCAGTGAAACGACTGCCCGGGAGCCCCAGCATTTT

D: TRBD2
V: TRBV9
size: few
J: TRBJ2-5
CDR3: CASSPNSGRAAETQYF
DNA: TGTGCCAGCAGCCCGAATAGCGGGAGGGCCGCTGAGACCCAGTACTTC

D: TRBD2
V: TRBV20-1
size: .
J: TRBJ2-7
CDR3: CSAGGGTSFSYEQYF
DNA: TGCAGTGCTGGGGGGGGGACTAGTTTCTCCTACGAGCAGTACTTC

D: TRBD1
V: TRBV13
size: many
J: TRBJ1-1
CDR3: CASSSTGGISLEAFF
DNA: TGTGCCAGCAGCTCGACAGGGGGTATCTCCCTTGAAGCTTTCTTT

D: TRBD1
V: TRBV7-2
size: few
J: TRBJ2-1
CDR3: CASSLTIGQGARPHNEQFF
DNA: TGTGCCAGCAGCTTAACTATAGGGCAGGGGGCCCGACCCCACAATGAGCAGTTCTTC